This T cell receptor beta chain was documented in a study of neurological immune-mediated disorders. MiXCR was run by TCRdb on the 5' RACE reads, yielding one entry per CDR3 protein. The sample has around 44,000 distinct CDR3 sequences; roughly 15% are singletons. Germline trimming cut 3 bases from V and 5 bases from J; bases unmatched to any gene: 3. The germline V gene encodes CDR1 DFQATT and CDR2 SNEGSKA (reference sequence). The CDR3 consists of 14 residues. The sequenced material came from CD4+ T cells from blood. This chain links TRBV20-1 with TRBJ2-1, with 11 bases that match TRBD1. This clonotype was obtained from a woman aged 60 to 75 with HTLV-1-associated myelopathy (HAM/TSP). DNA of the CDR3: TGCAGTGCTAGTGTGGGACAGGGGGACAATGAGCAGTTCTTC. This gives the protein CSASVGQGDNEQFF.